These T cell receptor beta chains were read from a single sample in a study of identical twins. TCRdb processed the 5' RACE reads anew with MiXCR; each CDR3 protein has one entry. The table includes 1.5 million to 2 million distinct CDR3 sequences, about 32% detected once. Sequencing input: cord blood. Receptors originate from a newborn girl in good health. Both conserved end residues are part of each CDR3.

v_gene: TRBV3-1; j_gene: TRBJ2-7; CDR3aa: CASSRPSGSGYEQYF
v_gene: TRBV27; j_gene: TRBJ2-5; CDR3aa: CASIAPSGRWNEQYF
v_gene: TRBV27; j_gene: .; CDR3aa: CASSFSSGRGYNEQYF
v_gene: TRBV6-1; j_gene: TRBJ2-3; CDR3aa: CASSEKQGQYF
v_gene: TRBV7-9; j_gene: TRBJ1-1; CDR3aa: CASSSAQGGTEAFF
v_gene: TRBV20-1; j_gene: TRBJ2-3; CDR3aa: CSAAYTQYF
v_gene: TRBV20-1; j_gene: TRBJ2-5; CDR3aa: CSARDDKGTQYF
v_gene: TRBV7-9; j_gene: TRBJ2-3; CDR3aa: CVPSTDTQYF
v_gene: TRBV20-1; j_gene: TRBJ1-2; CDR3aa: CSAVTGGWFNHGYTF
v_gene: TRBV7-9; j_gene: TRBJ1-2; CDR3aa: CASSQGTGYDYGYTF
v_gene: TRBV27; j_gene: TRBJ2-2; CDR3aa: CASGPNRAGELFF
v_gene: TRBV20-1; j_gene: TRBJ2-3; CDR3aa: CSARDARVTTDTQYF
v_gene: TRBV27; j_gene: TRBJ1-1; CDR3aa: CASSFRAGGGTEAFF
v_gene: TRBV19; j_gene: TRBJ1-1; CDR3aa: CASRSHARNTEAFF
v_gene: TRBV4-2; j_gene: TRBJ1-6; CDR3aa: CASSQDGASSYNSPLHF
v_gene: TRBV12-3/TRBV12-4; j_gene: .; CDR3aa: CASSLRTVSCEQYF
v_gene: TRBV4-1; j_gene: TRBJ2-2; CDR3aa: CASSRGTSSLNTGELFF
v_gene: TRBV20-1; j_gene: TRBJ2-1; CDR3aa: CSGRDTSLNEQFF
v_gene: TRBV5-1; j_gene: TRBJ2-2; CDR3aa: CASSLSGKNTGELFF
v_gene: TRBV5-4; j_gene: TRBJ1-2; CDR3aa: CASSLHKRDYGYTF
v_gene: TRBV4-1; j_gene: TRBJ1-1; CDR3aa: CASSQFSGSTEAFF
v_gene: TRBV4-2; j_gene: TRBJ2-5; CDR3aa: CASSQAAGGGEQYF
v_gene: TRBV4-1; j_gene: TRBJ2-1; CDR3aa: CASSQVLSNEQFF
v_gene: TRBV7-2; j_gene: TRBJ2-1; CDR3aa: CASSLPTAGSSYNEQFF
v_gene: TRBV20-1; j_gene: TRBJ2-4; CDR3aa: CSAQQAGVVKNIQYF
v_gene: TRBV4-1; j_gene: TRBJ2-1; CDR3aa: CASSQPTSGASYNEQFF
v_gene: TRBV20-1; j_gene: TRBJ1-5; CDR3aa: CSARQGLGNQPQHF
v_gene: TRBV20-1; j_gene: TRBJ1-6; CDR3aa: CSSGGGGNSPLHF
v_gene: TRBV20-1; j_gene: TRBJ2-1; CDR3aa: CSARRLAGDHEQFF
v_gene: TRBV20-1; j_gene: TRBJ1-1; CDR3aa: CSVGRSGQGSRVNTEAFF
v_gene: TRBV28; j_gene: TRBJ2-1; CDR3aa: CASRASSYNEQFF
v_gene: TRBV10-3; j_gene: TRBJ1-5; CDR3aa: CAISERGSQPQHF
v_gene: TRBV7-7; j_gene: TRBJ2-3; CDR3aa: CASSLGTAGVDTQYF
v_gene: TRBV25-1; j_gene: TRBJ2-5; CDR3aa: CASSVPGQGQETQYF
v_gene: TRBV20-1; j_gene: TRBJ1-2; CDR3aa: CSATDRFSGYTF
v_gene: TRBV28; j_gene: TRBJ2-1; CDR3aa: CASSFPGGSGRAYNEQFF
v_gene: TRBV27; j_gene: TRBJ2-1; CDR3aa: CVSSLGEVGGFPYNEQFF
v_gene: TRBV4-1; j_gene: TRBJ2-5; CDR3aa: CASSLKEDRETQYF
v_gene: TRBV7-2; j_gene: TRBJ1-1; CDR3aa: CASRPKTGRTEAFF
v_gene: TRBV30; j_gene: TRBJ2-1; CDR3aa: CAWRRGRYNEQFF
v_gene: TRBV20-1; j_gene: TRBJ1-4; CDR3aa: CSAWTGQNEKLFF
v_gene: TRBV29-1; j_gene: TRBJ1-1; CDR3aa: CSVEPSRVNTEAFF
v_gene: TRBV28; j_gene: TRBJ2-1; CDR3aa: CASSVTGTSLFF
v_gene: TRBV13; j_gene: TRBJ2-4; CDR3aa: CASRREGSKNIQYF
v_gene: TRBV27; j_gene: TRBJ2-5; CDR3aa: CASSLSKGRSAQYF
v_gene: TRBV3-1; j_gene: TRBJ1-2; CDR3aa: CASRTQGAYGYTF
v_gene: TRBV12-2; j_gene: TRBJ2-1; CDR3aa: CASRHSPRAKQFF
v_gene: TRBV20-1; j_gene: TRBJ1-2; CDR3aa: CSAPTGAEGGYTF
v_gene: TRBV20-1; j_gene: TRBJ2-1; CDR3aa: CSAQGLAVSSYNEQFF
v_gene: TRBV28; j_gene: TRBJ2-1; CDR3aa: CASSLLGVVGANENEQFF
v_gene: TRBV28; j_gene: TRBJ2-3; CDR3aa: CASSLSRASGSYYSTDTQYF
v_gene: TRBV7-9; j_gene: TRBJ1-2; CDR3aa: CASSLRPGASNYGYTF
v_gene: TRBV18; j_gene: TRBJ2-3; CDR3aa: CASSPTGVTDTQYF